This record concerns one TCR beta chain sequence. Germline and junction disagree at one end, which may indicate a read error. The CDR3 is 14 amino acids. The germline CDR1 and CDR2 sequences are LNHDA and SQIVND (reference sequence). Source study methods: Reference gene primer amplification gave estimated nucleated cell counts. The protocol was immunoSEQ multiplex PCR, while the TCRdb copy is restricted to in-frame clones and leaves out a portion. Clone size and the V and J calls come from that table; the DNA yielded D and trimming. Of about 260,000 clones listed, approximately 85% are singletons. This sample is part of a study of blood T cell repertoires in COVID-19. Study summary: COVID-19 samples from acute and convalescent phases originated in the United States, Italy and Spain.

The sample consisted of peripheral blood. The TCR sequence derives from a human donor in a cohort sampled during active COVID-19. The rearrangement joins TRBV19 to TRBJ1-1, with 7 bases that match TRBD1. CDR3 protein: CASSMTGMNTEAFF. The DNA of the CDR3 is TGTGCCAGTAGTATGACAGGGATGAATACTGAAGCTTTCTTT. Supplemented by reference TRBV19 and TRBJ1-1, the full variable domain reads DGGITQSPKYLFRKEGQNVTLSCEQNLNHDAMYWYRQDPGQGLRLIYYSQIVNDFQKGDIAEGYSVSREKKESFPLTVTSAQKNPTAFYLCASSMTGMNTEAFFGQGTRLTVV.